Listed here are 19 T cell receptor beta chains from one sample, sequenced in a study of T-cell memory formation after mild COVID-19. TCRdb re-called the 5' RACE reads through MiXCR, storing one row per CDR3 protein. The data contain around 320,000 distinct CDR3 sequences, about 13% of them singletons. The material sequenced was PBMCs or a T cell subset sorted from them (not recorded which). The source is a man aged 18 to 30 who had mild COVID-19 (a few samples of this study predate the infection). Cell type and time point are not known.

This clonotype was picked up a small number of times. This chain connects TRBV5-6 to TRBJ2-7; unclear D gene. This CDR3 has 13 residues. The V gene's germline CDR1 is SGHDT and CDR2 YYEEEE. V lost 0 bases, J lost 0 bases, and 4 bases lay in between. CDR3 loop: CASSLDLSYEQYF. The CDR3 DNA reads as TGTGCCAGCAGCTTGGATCTCTCCTACGAGCAGTACTTC.

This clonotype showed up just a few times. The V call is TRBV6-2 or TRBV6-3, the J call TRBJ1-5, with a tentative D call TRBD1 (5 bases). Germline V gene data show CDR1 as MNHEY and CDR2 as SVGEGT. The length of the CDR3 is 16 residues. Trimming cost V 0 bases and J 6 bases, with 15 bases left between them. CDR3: CASSYSRGVWAQPQHF. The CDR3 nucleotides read TGTGCCAGCAGTTACTCTAGGGGAGTTTGGGCTCAGCCCCAGCATTTT.

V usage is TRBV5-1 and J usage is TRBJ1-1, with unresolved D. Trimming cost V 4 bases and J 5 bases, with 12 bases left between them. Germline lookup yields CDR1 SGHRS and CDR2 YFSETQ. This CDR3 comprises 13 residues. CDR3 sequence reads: CASSPTPGTEAFF. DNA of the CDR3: TGCGCCAGCAGCCCAACCCCGGGGACTGAAGCTTTCTTT.

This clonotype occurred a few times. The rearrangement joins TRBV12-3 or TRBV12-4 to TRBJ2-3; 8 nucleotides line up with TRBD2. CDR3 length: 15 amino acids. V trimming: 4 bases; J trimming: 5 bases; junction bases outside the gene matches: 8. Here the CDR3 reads CASSSPGLALDTQYF. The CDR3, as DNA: TGTGCCAGCAGTTCGCCAGGACTAGCATTAGATACGCAGTATTTT.

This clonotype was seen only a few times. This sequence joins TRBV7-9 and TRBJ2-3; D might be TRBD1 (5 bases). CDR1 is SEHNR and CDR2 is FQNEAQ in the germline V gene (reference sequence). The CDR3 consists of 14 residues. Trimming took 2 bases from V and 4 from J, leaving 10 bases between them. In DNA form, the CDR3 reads TGTGCCAGCAGCTTAACCTTAGGGGCAGATACGCAGTATTTT. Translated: CASSLTLGADTQYF.

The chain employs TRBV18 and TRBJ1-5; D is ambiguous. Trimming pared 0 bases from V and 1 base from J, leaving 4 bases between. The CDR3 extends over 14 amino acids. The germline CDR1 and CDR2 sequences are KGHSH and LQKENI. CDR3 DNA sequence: TGTGCCAGCTCACCACCGTTAAGCAATCAGCCCCAGCATTTT. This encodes CASSPPLSNQPQHF.

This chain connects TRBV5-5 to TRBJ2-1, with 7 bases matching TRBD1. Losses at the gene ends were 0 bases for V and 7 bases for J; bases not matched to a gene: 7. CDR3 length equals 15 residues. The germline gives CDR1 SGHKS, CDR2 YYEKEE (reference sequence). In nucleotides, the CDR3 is TGTGCCAGCAGCTTGGGGCCGGGACAGCTTAATGAGCAGTTCTTC. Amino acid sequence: CASSLGPGQLNEQFF. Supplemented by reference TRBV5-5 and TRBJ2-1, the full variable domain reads DAGVTQSPTHLIKTRGQQVTLRCSPISGHKSVSWYQQVLGQGPQFIFQYYEKEERGRGNFPDRFSARQFPNYSSELNVNALLLGDSALYLCASSLGPGQLNEQFFGPGTRLTVL.

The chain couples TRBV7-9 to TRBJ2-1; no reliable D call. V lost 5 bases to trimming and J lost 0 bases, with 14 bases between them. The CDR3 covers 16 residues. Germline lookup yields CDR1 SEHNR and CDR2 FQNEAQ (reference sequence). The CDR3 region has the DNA TGTGCCAGCAGCCCGGAAGACCCTAGCTCCTACAATGAGCAGTTCTTC. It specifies CASSPEDPSSYNEQFF.

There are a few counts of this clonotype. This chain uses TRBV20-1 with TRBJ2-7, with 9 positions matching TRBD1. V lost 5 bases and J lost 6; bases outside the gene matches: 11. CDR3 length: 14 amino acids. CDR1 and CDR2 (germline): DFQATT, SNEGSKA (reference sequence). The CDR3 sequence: CSALRQGDVGEQYF. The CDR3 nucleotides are TGCAGTGCTCTTAGACAGGGGGACGTAGGCGAGCAGTACTTC.

DNA for the CDR3: TGTGCCAGCAGCGTAGACCCCCTCACCGGGGAGCTGTTTTTT. This translates into CASSVDPLTGELFF. This rearrangement joins TRBV9 to TRBJ2-2; D is undetermined. Trimming cost V 0 bases and J 4 bases, with 7 bases left between them. Germline CDR1 and CDR2: SGDLS and YYNGEE. The length of the CDR3 is 14 residues.

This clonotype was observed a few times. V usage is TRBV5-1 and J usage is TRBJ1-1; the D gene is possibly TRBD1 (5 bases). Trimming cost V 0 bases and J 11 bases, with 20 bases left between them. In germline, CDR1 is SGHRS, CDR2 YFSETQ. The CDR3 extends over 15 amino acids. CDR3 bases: TGCGCCAGCAGCTTGGGCCCAGGCAGAGAGGGGTACGCTTTCTTT. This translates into CASSLGPGREGYAFF. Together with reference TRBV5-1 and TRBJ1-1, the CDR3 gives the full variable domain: KAGVTQTPRYLIKTRGQQVTLSCSPISGHRSVSWYQQTPGQGLQFLFEYFSETQRNKGNFPGRFSGRQFSNSRSEMNVSTLELGDSALYLCASSLGPGREGYAFFGQGTRLTVV.

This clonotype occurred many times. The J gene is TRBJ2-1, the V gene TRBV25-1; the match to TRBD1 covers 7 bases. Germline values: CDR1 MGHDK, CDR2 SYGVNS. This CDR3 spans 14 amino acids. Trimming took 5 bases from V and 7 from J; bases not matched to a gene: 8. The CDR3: CASSTGVLHNEQFF. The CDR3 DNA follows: TGTGCCAGCAGTACAGGGGTCCTCCATAATGAGCAGTTCTTC.

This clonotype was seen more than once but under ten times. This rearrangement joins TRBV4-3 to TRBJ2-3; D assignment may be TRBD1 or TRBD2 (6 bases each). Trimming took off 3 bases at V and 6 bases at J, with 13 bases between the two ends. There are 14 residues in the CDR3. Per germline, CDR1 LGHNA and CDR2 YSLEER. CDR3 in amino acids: CASSQGGGLDTQYF. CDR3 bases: TGCGCCAGCAGCCAGGGGGGCGGGTTGGATACGCAGTATTTT.

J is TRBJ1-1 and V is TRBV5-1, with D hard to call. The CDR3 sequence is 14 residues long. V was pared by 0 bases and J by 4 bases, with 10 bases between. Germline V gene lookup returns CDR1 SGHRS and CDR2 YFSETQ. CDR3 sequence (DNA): TGCGCCAGCAGCTTGGTCGGTACGGGCACTGAAGCTTTCTTT. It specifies CASSLVGTGTEAFF.

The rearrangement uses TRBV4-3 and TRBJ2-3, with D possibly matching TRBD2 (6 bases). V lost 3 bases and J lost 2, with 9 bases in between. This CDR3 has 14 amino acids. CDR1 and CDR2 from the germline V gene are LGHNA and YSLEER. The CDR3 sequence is CASSQEGPTDTQYF. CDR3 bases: TGCGCCAGCAGCCAGGAGGGACCCACAGATACGCAGTATTTT.

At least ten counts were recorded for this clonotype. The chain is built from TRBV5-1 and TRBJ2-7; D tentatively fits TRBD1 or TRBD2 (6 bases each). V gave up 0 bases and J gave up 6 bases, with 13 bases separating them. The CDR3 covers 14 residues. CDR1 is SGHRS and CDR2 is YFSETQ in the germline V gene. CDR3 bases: TGCGCCAGCAGCTTGGCCACGGGGGCGCCCGAGCAGTACTTC. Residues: CASSLATGAPEQYF.

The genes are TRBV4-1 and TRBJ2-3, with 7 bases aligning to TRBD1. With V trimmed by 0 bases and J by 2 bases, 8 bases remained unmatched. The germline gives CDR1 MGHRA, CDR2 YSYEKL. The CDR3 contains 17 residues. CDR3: CASSQEPGQAFTDTQYF. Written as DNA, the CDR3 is TGCGCCAGCAGCCAAGAACCCGGACAGGCTTTCACAGATACGCAGTATTTT.

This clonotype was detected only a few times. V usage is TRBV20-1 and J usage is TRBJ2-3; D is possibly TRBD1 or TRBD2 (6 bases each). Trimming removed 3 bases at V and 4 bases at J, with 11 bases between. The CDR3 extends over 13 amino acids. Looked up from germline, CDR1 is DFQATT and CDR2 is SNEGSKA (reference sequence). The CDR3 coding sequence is TGCAGTGCTAGGGAGGGGGGCGCAGATACGCAGTATTTT. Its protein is CSAREGGADTQYF.

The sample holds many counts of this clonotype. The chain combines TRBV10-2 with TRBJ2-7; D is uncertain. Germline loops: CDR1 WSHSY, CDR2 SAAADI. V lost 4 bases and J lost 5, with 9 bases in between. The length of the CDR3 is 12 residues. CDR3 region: CASSAGTHEQYF. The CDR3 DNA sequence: TGCGCCAGCAGTGCAGGCACCCACGAGCAGTACTTC.